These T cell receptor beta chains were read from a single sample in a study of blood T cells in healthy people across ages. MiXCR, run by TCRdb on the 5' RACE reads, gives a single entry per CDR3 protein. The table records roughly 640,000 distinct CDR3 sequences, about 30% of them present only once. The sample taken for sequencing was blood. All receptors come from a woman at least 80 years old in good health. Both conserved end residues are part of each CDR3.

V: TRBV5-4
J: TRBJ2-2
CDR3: CASSLTSGGPGELFF

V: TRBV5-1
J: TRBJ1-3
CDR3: CASSWENRGPGNTIYF

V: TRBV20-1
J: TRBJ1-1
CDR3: CSAFPSRGNIEKAFF

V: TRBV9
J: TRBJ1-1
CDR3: CASSARTGVAEAFF

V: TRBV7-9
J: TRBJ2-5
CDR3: CASSSRPTGGRETQYF

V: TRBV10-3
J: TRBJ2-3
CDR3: CAIRRGGGSTDTQYF

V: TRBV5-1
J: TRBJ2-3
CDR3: CASIRAGERTDTQYF

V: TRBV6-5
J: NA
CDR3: CASSTGSQGACEQYF

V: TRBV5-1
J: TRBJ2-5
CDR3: CASNLALAGGETQYF

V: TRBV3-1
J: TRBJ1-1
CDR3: CASSQGTVNTEAFF

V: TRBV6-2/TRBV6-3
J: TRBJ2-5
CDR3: CASRGGQGLRETQYF

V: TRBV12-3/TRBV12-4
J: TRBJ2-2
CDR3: CASRPPWQGRSGELFF

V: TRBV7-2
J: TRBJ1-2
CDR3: CASSSPSWHTF

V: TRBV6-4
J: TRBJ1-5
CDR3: CASMRPRQTDQPQHF

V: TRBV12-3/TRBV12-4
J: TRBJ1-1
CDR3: CASVLGQPSTEAFF

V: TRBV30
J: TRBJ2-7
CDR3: CAWSATVSYEQYF

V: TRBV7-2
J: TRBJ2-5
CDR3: CASSLLTPETQYF

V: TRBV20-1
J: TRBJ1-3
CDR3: CSASDRLSGNTIYF

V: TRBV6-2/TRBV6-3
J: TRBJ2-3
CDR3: CASSYSASGYTDTQYF

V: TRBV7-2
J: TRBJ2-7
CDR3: CASSLGASSSYEQYF

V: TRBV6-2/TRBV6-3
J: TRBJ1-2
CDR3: CASSYRRDGGYTF

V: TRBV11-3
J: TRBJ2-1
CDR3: CASSRGPAGGRNEQFF

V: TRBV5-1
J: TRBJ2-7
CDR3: CASSWKGSYEQYF

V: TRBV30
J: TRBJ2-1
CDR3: CAWSGHNEQFF

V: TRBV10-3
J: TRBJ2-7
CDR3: CAISESTGYYEQYF

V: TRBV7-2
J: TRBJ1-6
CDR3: CASSSGTGWSPLHF

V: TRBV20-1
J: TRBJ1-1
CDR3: CSARDSGPGGDEAFF

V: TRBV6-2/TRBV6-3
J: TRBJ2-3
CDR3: CASRTLHGLAELLDTQYF

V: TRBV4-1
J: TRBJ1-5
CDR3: CASSQASGSSNQPQHF

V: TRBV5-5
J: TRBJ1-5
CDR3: CASSLGQVHQPQHF

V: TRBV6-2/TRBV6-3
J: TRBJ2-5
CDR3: CASSYYSGLTQETQYF

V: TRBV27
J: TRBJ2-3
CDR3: CATRRGQEVDTQYF

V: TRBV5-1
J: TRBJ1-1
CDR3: CASSLGYTEAFF

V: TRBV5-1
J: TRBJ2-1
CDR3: CDSSLEPIAGGGNEQFF

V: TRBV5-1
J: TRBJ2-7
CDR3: CASSLGFDRGAEQYF

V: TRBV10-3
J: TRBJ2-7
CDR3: CASGTYSYEQYF

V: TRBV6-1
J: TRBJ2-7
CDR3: CASSVAGGHEQYF

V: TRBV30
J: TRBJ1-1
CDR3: CAWDRGMNTEAFF

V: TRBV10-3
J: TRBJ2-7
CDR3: CAIGGRDGPSCEQYF

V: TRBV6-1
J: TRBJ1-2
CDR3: CASSEGWRLNYGYTF

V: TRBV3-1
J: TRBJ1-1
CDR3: CASSEHRSNRGAEAFF

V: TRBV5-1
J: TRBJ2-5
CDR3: CASSLHRFQQETQYF